This is a list of T cell receptor beta chains from one sample in a study of T cell repertoires in cytomegalovirus infection. TCRdb re-called the reads with MiXCR, one entry per CDR3 protein. In the table there are about 920,000 distinct CDR3 sequences, about 33% of which are singletons. Antigen specificity for these receptors is unknown. The sequenced sample was cultured CD8+ T cells from PBMCs, obtained from culture after CMV antigen stimulation. These receptor sequences come from a human donor in good health (CMV status not recorded). Some clones in this sample may be carry-over from other donors' samples. CDR3s include the opening cysteine and the closing phenylalanine or tryptophan. Fields, in order: CDR3 protein, CDR3 DNA, CDR3 length, V gene, clone size, J gene, D gene. D genes are given only for firm matches. Clone size is given for some rows only: seen once, a few or many times, or a class if the clone is expanded.

CDR3aa: CASSGDKNEKLFF
CDR3nt: TGTGCCAGCAGTGGTGACAAGAATGAAAAACTGTTTTTT
len: 13
v_gene: TRBV2
abundance: NA
j_gene: TRBJ1-4
d_gene: NA

CDR3aa: CASSTGTSYNEQFF
CDR3nt: TGTGCCAGCAGCACCGGGACCAGTTACAATGAGCAGTTCTTC
len: 14
v_gene: TRBV7-9
abundance: few
j_gene: TRBJ2-1
d_gene: NA

CDR3aa: CARNRRAGGAHYGYTF
CDR3nt: TGTGCCCGAAACCGGCGTGCGGGGGGCGCCCACTATGGCTACACCTTC
len: 16
v_gene: TRBV6-4
abundance: NA
j_gene: TRBJ1-2
d_gene: NA

CDR3aa: CASSLGGGFEAFF
CDR3nt: TGTGCCAGCAGCTTAGGAGGGGGCTTTGAAGCTTTCTTT
len: 13
v_gene: TRBV5-5
abundance: NA
j_gene: TRBJ1-1
d_gene: TRBD1

CDR3aa: CSATPRGAKYYGYTF
CDR3nt: TGCAGTGCTACTCCAAGAGGGGCAAAGTACTATGGCTACACCTTC
len: 15
v_gene: TRBV20-1
abundance: few
j_gene: TRBJ1-2
d_gene: NA

CDR3aa: CASSLRTGVPSYNEQFF
CDR3nt: TGTGCCAGCAGCTTACGGACAGGGGTTCCCTCCTACAATGAGCAGTTCTTC
len: 17
v_gene: TRBV7-2
abundance: few
j_gene: TRBJ2-1
d_gene: TRBD1

CDR3aa: CASSLDSGNEQYF
CDR3nt: TGTGCCAGCAGCCTTGACAGCGGGAACGAGCAGTACTTC
len: 13
v_gene: TRBV6-2/TRBV6-3
abundance: few
j_gene: TRBJ2-7
d_gene: TRBD2

CDR3aa: CASSPWDGSYNEQFF
CDR3nt: TGTGCCAGCAGCCCTTGGGACGGGTCCTACAATGAGCAGTTCTTC
len: 15
v_gene: TRBV14
abundance: NA
j_gene: TRBJ2-1
d_gene: NA

CDR3aa: CASSKRVEKGTEAFF
CDR3nt: TGTGCCAGTAGTAAGAGAGTGGAAAAGGGCACTGAAGCTTTCTTT
len: 15
v_gene: TRBV19
abundance: few
j_gene: TRBJ1-1
d_gene: NA

CDR3aa: CASSVWGSPSTDTQYF
CDR3nt: TGTGCCAGCAGCGTATGGGGGAGCCCTAGCACAGATACGCAGTATTTT
len: 16
v_gene: TRBV9
abundance: NA
j_gene: TRBJ2-3
d_gene: NA

CDR3aa: CASSLGEGQGIYSNQPQHF
CDR3nt: TGTGCCAGCAGCTTGGGGGAGGGACAGGGGATTTATAGCAATCAGCCCCAGCATTTT
len: 19
v_gene: TRBV7-2
abundance: few
j_gene: TRBJ1-5
d_gene: TRBD1

CDR3aa: CASSSLRGNYTF
CDR3nt: TGTGCCAGCAGTTCGCTCAGGGGGAACTACACCTTC
len: 12
v_gene: TRBV6-2/TRBV6-3
abundance: few
j_gene: TRBJ1-2
d_gene: TRBD1

CDR3aa: CASSLTPPQTLAGGLNEQFF
CDR3nt: TGTGCCAGCAGCCTAACCCCACCCCAAACCCTAGCGGGGGGCCTCAATGAGCAGTTCTTC
len: 20
v_gene: TRBV14
abundance: NA
j_gene: TRBJ2-1
d_gene: TRBD2

CDR3aa: CASSYDSGGHQPQHF
CDR3nt: TGTGCCAGCAGTTACGATTCCGGGGGACATCAGCCCCAGCATTTT
len: 15
v_gene: TRBV6-2/TRBV6-3
abundance: NA
j_gene: TRBJ1-5
d_gene: NA

CDR3aa: CASSNSGAGGETQYF
CDR3nt: TGTGCCAGCAGCAATAGCGGGGCGGGGGGAGAGACCCAGTACTTC
len: 15
v_gene: TRBV7-8
abundance: NA
j_gene: TRBJ2-5
d_gene: TRBD2

CDR3aa: CASSLARGPTGGELFF
CDR3nt: TGTGCTAGCAGCTTAGCCCGGGGCCCCACCGGCGGGGAGCTGTTTTTT
len: 16
v_gene: TRBV7-7
abundance: NA
j_gene: TRBJ2-2
d_gene: NA

CDR3aa: CASSLRQSNSPLHF
CDR3nt: TGTGCCAGCAGTTTACGGCAGTCCAATTCACCCCTCCACTTT
len: 14
v_gene: TRBV12-3/TRBV12-4
abundance: NA
j_gene: TRBJ1-6
d_gene: NA

CDR3aa: CASSLTGTTLNTEAFF
CDR3nt: TGTGCCAGCAGCTTAACAGGGACGACTTTGAACACTGAAGCTTTCTTT
len: 16
v_gene: TRBV7-2
abundance: NA
j_gene: TRBJ1-1
d_gene: NA

CDR3aa: CASSPTSGGSNEQFF
CDR3nt: TGTGCCAGCAGTCCGACTAGCGGGGGGAGTAATGAGCAGTTCTTC
len: 15
v_gene: TRBV12-3/TRBV12-4
abundance: many
j_gene: TRBJ2-1
d_gene: TRBD2

CDR3aa: CASSYTGPGSPLHF
CDR3nt: TGTGCCAGCAGCTACACAGGGCCCGGTTCACCCCTCCACTTT
len: 14
v_gene: TRBV7-6
abundance: NA
j_gene: TRBJ1-6
d_gene: NA

CDR3aa: CASSLGPTGARRNGYTF
CDR3nt: TGTGCCAGCAGCTTAGGCCCCACAGGGGCCAGGCGAAATGGCTACACCTTC
len: 17
v_gene: TRBV7-9
abundance: NA
j_gene: TRBJ1-2
d_gene: TRBD1

CDR3aa: CASIPVDRNSPLHF
CDR3nt: TGTGCCAGCATCCCGGTGGACAGGAATTCACCCCTCCACTTT
len: 14
v_gene: TRBV28
abundance: NA
j_gene: TRBJ1-6
d_gene: TRBD1

CDR3aa: CASSLLSGGAHGYTF
CDR3nt: TGTGCCAGCAGTTTACTGAGCGGGGGGGCTCATGGCTACACCTTC
len: 15
v_gene: TRBV27
abundance: NA
j_gene: TRBJ1-2
d_gene: NA

CDR3aa: CSARWDSKTMDSGNTIYF
CDR3nt: TGCAGTGCTAGATGGGACAGCAAAACCATGGACTCTGGAAACACCATATATTTT
len: 18
v_gene: TRBV20-1
abundance: few
j_gene: TRBJ1-3
d_gene: TRBD1